The sequence of this T cell receptor (beta chain) was determined in a study of T cells in women clearing cervical HPV infection. Study-level background: Cases' blood sampling followed lesion detection by median approximately 150 days (90 to 200).

CDR3 length: 14 residues. The V gene's germline CDR1 is GTSNPN and CDR2 SVGIG (reference sequence). The junction had 5 bases not matched to a gene; V was cut back by 0 bases and J by 4 bases. A remark on this clone: The read ends 3 residues before the CDR3 terminus; that terminus is restored from the germline J gene.

TCRdb's table, derived via immunoSEQ multiplex PCR, lists solely in-frame clones and lacks some. The sample's table shows around 30,000 clones. All participants had a single incident cervical HPV16 infection, and prevalent HPV16 infections were excluded. The sequence was collected from a woman aged 18-69 years with a cervical HPV16 infection that either progressed to CIN3+ or cleared (not recorded which). This chain connects TRBV30 to TRBJ1-1; 7 nucleotides agree with TRBD1. Sequenced input: blood buffy coat. The CDR3 protein is CAWSVGRGVTEAFF. The CDR3 bases that were read are TGTGCCTGGAGTGTAGGCAGGGGGGTCACTGAA.